The table lists the clone carrying this TCR beta chain with many counts. What it recognizes is unknown. Clones were read by immunoSEQ multiplex PCR, and TCRdb kept only the in-frame ones, dropping some. The sample holds roughly 43,000 clones, and no clone turns up only once. The sample is drawn from a study of T cell clonality in common variable immunodeficiency. Study findings and constraints: What drives increased CVID clonality needs T cell subpopulation sequencing.

Caucasian heritage predominated among both patients and controls. Blood samples were heparinized, about 4.5 to 8 ml per donor. The receptor comes from a person between 18 and 75 years old in good health. Sequenced input: peripheral blood mononuclear cells.

CDR3 protein: CASSSSGPDTQYF. The sequenced CDR3 bases are TGCGCCAGCAGCTCCTCAGGGCCAGATACG. This chain uses TRBV5-1 with TRBJ2-3; maybe TRBD1 (5 bases). The DNA ends 3 residues before the CDR3 does, and the rest of the CDR3 is filled in from the germline J gene. CDR1 is SGHRS, CDR2 YFSETQ, per germline. The CDR3 extends over 13 amino acids. V was clipped by 3 bases and J by 4 bases, with 9 bases between them. The complete variable domain, with remaining parts taken from reference TRBV5-1 and TRBJ2-3, reads KAGVTQTPRYLIKTRGQQVTLSCSPISGHRSVSWYQQTPGQGLQFLFEYFSETQRNKGNFPGRFSGRQFSNSRSEMNVSTLELGDSALYLCASSSSGPDTQYFGPGTRLTVL.